This T cell receptor (beta chain) was identified in a study of blood T cell repertoires in COVID-19. The CDR3 runs to 14 residues. Trimming left V 5 bases short and J 7 bases short, with 17 bases between. Germline CDR1 MDHEN, CDR2 SYDVKM. Assay used: immunoSEQ multiplex PCR; TCRdb lists only in-frame clones, some missing. The sample includes about 92,000 clones, approximately 90% of them seen just once. The J gene is TRBJ1-2, the V gene TRBV28; D not certain. This TCR was sampled from a human donor with active COVID-19. The donor label of this sample is uncertain. Specimen: peripheral blood. CDR3 residues: CASSLPSRGFGYTF. CDR3 nucleotide sequence: TGTGCCAGCAGTCTACCGAGTAGAGGATTTGGCTACACCTTC.